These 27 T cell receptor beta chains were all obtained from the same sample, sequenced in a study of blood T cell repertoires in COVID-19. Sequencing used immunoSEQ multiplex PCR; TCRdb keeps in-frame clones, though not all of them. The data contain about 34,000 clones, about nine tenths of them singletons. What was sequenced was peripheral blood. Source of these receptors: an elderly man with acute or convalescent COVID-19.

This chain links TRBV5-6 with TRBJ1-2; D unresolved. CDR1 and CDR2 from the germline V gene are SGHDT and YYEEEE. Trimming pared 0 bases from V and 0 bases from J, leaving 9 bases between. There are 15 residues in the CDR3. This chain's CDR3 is CASSLGGNTNYGYTF. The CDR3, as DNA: TGTGCCAGCAGCTTGGGCGGCAACACTAACTATGGCTACACCTTC.

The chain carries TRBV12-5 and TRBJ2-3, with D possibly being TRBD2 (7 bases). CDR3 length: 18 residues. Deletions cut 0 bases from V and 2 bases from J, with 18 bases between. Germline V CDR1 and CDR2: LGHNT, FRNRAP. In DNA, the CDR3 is TGTGCTAGTGGTTTGGTACTCGGGGGGCGGGGGTACACAGATACGCAGTATTTT. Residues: CASGLVLGGRGYTDTQYF.

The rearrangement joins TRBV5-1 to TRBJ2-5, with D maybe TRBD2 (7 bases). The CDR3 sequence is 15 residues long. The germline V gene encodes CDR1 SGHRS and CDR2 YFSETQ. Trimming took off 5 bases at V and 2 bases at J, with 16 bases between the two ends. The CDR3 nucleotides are TGCGCCAGCAGGGGGCGGGGGCTCTCACAAGAGACCCAGTACTTC. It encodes CASRGRGLSQETQYF. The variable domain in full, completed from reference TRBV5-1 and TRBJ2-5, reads KAGVTQTPRYLIKTRGQQVTLSCSPISGHRSVSWYQQTPGQGLQFLFEYFSETQRNKGNFPGRFSGRQFSNSRSEMNVSTLELGDSALYLCASRGRGLSQETQYFGPGTRLLVL.

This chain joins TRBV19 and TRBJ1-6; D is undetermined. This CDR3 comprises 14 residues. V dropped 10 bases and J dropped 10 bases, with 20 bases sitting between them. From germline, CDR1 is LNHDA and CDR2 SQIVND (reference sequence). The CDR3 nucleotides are TGTGCCACTTCGCGTACTAGGCTTAACTCACCCCTCCACTTT. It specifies CATSRTRLNSPLHF.

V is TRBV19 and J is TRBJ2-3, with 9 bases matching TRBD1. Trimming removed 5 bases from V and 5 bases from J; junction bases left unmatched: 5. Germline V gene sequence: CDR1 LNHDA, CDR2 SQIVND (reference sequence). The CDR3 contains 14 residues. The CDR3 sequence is CASSLDRGRDTQYF. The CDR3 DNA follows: TGTGCCAGTAGTTTGGACAGGGGACGAGATACGCAGTATTTT.

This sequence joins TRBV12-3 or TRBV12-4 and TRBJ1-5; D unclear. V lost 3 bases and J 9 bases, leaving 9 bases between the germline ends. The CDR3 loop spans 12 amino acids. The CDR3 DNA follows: TGTGCCAGCAGTTTCCCAAAATCGCCCCAGCATTTT. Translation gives CASSFPKSPQHF.

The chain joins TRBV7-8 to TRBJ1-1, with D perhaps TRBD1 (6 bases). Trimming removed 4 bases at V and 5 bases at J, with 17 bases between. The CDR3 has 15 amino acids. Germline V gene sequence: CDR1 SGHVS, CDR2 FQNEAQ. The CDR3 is CASSSSGGWETEAFF. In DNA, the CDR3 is TGTGCCAGCAGCTCAAGTGGGGGCTGGGAGACTGAAGCTTTCTTT.

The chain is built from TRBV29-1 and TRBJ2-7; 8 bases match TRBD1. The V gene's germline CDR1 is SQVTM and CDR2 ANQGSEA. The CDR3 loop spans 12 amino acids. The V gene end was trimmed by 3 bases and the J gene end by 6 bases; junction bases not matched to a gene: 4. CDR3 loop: CSVEQGAGEQYF. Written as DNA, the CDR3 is TGCAGCGTTGAGCAGGGGGCCGGCGAGCAGTACTTC.

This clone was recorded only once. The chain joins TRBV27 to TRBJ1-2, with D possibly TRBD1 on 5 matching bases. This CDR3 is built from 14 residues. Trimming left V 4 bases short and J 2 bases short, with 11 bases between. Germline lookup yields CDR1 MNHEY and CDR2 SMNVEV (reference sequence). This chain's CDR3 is CASSSPDTNYGYTF. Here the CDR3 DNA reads TGTGCCAGCAGTTCCCCGGACACCAACTATGGCTACACCTTC.

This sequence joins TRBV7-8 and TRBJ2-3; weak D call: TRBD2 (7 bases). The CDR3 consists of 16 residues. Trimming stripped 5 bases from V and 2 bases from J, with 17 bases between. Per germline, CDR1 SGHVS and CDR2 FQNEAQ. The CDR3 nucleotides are TGTGCCAGCAGCACAGGCGGCGGGGGCTCCACAGATACGCAGTATTTT. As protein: CASSTGGGGSTDTQYF. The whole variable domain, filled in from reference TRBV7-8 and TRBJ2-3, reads GAGVSQSPRYKVAKRGQDVALRCDPISGHVSLFWYQQALGQGPEFLTYFQNEAQLDKSGLPSDRFFAERPEGSVSTLKIQRTQQEDSAVYLCASSTGGGGSTDTQYFGPGTRLTVL.

CDR3 protein: CASSYSMTGGNSPLHF. In nucleotides, the CDR3 is TGTGCCAGCAGTTACTCTATGACAGGGGGGAATTCACCCCTCCACTTT. This chain connects TRBV6-5 to TRBJ1-6, with 9 bases aligning to TRBD1. V dropped 0 bases and J dropped 7; count of bases not matched to a gene: 4. CDR1 and CDR2 from the germline V gene are MNHEY and SVGAGI. The CDR3 length is 16 residues.

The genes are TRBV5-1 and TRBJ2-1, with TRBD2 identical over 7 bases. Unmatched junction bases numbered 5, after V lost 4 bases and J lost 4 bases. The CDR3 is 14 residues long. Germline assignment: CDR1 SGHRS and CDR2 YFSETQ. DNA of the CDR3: TGCGCCAGCAGCGGGGGGGAGACGTACAATGAGCAGTTCTTC. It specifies CASSGGETYNEQFF.

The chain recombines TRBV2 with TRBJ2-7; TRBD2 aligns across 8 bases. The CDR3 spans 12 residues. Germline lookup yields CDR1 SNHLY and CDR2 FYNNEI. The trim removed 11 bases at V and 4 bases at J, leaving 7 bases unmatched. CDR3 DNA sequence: TGTGCCTCCAGATCGGGGGGGTACGAGCAGTACTTC. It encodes CASRSGGYEQYF.

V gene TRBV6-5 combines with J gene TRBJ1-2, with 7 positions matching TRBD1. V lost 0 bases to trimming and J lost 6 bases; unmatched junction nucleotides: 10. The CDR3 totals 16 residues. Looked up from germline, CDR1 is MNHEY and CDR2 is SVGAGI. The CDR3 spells CASSYSQGGISDGYTF. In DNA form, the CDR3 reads TGTGCCAGCAGTTACTCTCAGGGGGGAATATCGGATGGCTACACCTTC.

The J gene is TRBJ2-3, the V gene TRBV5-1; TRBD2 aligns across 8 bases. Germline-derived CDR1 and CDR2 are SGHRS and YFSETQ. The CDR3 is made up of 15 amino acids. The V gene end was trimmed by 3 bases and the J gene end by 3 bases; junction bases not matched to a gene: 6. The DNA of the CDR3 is TGCGCCAGCAGCTCCCGCGGGGGGCGAACAGATACGCAGTATTTT. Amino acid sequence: CASSSRGGRTDTQYF.

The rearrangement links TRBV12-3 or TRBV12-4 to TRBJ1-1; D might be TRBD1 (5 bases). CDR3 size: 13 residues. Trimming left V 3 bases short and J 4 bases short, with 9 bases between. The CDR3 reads CASSLNQGTEAFF. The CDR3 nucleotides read TGTGCCAGCAGTTTGAACCAGGGCACTGAAGCTTTCTTT.

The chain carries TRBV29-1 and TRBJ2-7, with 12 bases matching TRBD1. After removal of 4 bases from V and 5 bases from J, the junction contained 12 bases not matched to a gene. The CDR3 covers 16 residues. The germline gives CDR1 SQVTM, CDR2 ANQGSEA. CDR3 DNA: TGCAGCGTTGGCCATCCACGGGACAGGGGGCAGCACGAGCAGTACTTC. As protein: CSVGHPRDRGQHEQYF.

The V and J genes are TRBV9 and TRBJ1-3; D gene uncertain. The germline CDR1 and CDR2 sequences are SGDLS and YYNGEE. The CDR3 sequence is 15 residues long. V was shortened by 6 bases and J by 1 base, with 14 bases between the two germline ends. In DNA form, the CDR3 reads TGTGCCAGCACTCGTACCTTGAGGTCTGGAAACACCATATATTTT. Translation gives CASTRTLRSGNTIYF.

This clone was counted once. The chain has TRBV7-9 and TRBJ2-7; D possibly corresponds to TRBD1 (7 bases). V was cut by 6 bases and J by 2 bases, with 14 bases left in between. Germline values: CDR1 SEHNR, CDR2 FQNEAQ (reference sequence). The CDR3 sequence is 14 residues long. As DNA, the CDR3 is TGTGCCAGCAGGTCCAGGGGGGATACCTACGAGCAGTACTTC. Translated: CASRSRGDTYEQYF.

Here the CDR3 reads CASARQGGKGEAFF. In DNA form, the CDR3 reads TGTGCCAGCGCCCGTCAGGGTGGAAAAGGTGAAGCTTTCTTT. This chain connects TRBV25-1 to TRBJ1-1; possible D gene TRBD1, 5 bases. The V gene's germline CDR1 is MGHDK and CDR2 SYGVNS. The CDR3 totals 14 residues. V lost 8 bases and J 7 bases, leaving 20 bases between the germline ends.

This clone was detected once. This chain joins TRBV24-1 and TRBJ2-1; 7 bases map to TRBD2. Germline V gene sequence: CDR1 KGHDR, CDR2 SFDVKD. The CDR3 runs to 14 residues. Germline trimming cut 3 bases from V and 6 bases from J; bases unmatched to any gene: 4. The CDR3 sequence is CATSDPGRVNEQFF. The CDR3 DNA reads TGTGCCACCAGTGATCCAGGGAGGGTCAATGAGCAGTTCTTC.

The DNA for the CDR3 is TGTGCCAGCAGTACACTAGCGGGGGGAGGTAATGAGCAGTTCTTC. Protein sequence: CASSTLAGGGNEQFF. V and J are TRBV6-5 and TRBJ2-1; TRBD2 agrees at 12 bases. V trimming: 5 bases; J trimming: 7 bases; junction bases outside the gene matches: 6. Germline assignment: CDR1 MNHEY and CDR2 SVGAGI. This CDR3 is 15 amino acids long.

The CDR3 DNA follows: TGTGCCAGCAGCGGGGACAGGGGCAATCAGCCCCAGCATTTT. Its protein product is CASSGDRGNQPQHF. V usage is TRBV2 and J usage is TRBJ1-5, with 9 bases fitting TRBD1. The CDR3 length is 14 residues. V was clipped by 6 bases and J by 2 bases; unmatched bases: 2. Germline lookup yields CDR1 SNHLY and CDR2 FYNNEI.

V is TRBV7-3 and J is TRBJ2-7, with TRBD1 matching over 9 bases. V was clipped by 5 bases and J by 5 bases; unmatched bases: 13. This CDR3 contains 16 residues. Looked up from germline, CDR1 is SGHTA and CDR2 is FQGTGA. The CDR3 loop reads CASSPTGGLAIDEQYF. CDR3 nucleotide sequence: TGTGCCAGCAGCCCCACAGGGGGCTTGGCCATAGACGAGCAGTACTTC.

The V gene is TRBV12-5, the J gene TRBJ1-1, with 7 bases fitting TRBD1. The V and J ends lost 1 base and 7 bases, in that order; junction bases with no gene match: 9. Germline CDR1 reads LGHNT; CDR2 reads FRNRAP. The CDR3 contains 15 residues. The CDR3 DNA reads TGTGCTAGTGGTTTGGGAGACGACAGGGCCGGTGAAGCTTTCTTT. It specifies CASGLGDDRAGEAFF. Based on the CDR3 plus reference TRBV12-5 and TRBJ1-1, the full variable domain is DARVTQTPRHKVTEMGQEVTMRCQPILGHNTVFWYRQTMMQGLELLAYFRNRAPLDDSGMPKDRFSAEMPDATLATLKIQPSEPRDSAVYFCASGLGDDRAGEAFFGQGTRLTVV.

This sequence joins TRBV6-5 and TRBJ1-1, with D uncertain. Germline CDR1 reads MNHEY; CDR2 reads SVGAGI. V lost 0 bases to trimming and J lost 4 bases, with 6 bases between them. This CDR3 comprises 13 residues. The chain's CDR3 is CASSYSGATEAFF. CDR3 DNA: TGTGCCAGCAGTTACTCGGGAGCCACTGAAGCTTTCTTT.

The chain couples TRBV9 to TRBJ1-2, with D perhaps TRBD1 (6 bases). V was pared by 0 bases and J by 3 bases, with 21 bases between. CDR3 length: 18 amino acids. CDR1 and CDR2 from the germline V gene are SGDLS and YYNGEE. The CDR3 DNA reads TGTGCCAGCAGCGTAGGGTTTGGGGCCCAGGACAGTTACTATGGCTACACCTTC. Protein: CASSVGFGAQDSYYGYTF. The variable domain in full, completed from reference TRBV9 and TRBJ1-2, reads DSGVTQTPKHLITATGQRVTLRCSPRSGDLSVYWYQQSLDQGLQFLIQYYNGEERAKGNILERFSAQQFPDLHSELNLSSLELGDSALYFCASSVGFGAQDSYYGYTFGSGTRLTVV.